What follows are 16 T cell receptor beta chains derived from one specimen sequenced in a study of blood T cell repertoires in COVID-19. TCRdb keeps only in-frame clones here, not all; method: immunoSEQ multiplex PCR. The sample records 220,000 or so clones, around 86% being singletons. Sequencing input: peripheral blood. The receptors here all came from a man in his 60s who had recovered from COVID-19.

The chain couples TRBV19 to TRBJ2-2; 12 bases fit TRBD2. V lost 0 bases to trimming and J lost 0 bases; unmatched junction nucleotides: 5. Germline CDR1 and CDR2: LNHDA and SQIVND (reference sequence). This CDR3 has 19 residues. The CDR3 nucleotides read TGTGCCAGTAGTATAGATTTGGGACTAGCGGGTACGAACACCGGGGAGCTGTTTTTT. Translation: CASSIDLGLAGTNTGELFF.

This clone occurred a few times. The chain uses TRBV11-2 and TRBJ1-2; 7 nucleotides align to TRBD1. With 1 base clipped from V and 4 bases from J, the junction kept 15 bases outside the gene matches. Germline lookup yields CDR1 SGHAT and CDR2 FQNNGV. The CDR3 is 18 amino acids. CDR3 loop: CASSLVIGGRQMIYGYTF. CDR3 nucleotide sequence: TGTGCCAGCAGCTTAGTGATAGGGGGCCGACAGATGATCTATGGCTACACCTTC.

This chain uses TRBV19 with TRBJ2-5, with D unclear. The CDR3 totals 13 residues. Per germline, CDR1 LNHDA and CDR2 SQIVND (reference sequence). V was shortened by 4 bases and J by 5 bases, with 11 bases between the two germline ends. This CDR3 reads CASSTSLRETQYF. The CDR3 bases are TGTGCCAGTAGTACCTCTCTCCGGGAGACCCAGTACTTC.

V gene TRBV28 combines with J gene TRBJ2-7, with 8 bases lining up with TRBD2. The germline CDR1 and CDR2 sequences are MDHEN and SYDVKM. With 6 bases clipped from V and 6 bases from J, the junction kept 13 bases outside the gene matches. The CDR3 sequence is 15 residues long. CDR3 DNA sequence: TGTGCCAGCAGCCCATCAACTAGCGGCAGAGGCGAGCAGTACTTC. Its protein product is CASSPSTSGRGEQYF.

This sequence joins TRBV6-5 and TRBJ2-1, with 11 bases fitting TRBD1. Germline CDR1 reads MNHEY; CDR2 reads SVGAGI. This CDR3 spans 15 amino acids. V shed 6 bases and J 6 bases; nucleotides not matched to a gene: 7. The CDR3 sequence is CASSSKGTGGNEQFF. Written as DNA, the CDR3 is TGTGCCAGCAGCAGCAAAGGGACAGGGGGCAATGAGCAGTTCTTC.

This rearrangement joins TRBV5-1 to TRBJ2-5; the match to TRBD2 covers 8 bases. There are 16 residues in the CDR3. The germline gives CDR1 SGHRS, CDR2 YFSETQ. V dropped 0 bases and J dropped 2; count of bases not matched to a gene: 6. The DNA of the CDR3 is TGCGCCAGCAGCTTGGGGGTACTAGCGGTACAAGAGACCCAGTACTTC. Translated: CASSLGVLAVQETQYF.

This clone was counted only a few times. The rearrangement joins TRBV18 to TRBJ1-1, with D tentatively TRBD1 (6 bases). Germline CDR1 and CDR2: KGHSH and LQKENI. The CDR3 is 13 amino acids. V lost 5 bases and J 1 base, leaving 8 bases between the germline ends. The DNA for the CDR3 is TGTGCCAGCTCAGACAGGTCGAACACTGAAGCTTTCTTT. Translating gives CASSDRSNTEAFF. The full variable domain, its missing parts supplied by reference TRBV18 and TRBJ1-1, is NAGVMQNPRHLVRRRGQEARLRCSPMKGHSHVYWYRQLPEEGLKFMVYLQKENIIDESGMPKERFSAEFPKEGPSILRIQQVVRGDSAAYFCASSDRSNTEAFFGQGTRLTVV.

V is TRBV19 and J is TRBJ2-7, with TRBD1 matching over 9 bases. The CDR3 sequence is 14 residues long. Trimming took 5 bases from V and 3 from J; bases not matched to a gene: 5. Germline V lookup: CDR1 LNHDA, CDR2 SQIVND (reference sequence). The CDR3 DNA reads TGTGCCAGTAGTTTATCGACAGGGGGCTACGAGCAGTACTTC. The encoded protein is CASSLSTGGYEQYF.

This chain uses TRBV11-2 with TRBJ1-6; 12 bases fit TRBD1. With V trimmed by 3 bases and J by 7 bases, 10 bases remained unmatched. From germline, CDR1 is SGHAT and CDR2 FQNNGV. The CDR3 loop spans 18 amino acids. As DNA, the CDR3 is TGTGCCAGCAGCTTGGGACAGGGGGCGCGGTTTATAAATTCACCCCTCCACTTT. Protein sequence: CASSLGQGARFINSPLHF.

This clone appeared a few times. V and J are TRBV19 and TRBJ1-2; 9 nucleotides match TRBD1. J was trimmed by 7 bases and V by 4 bases; bases with no gene match: 10. The CDR3 is made up of 15 amino acids. CDR1 and CDR2 from the germline V gene are LNHDA and SQIVND (reference sequence). The CDR3 region is CASSTRQGVRFGYTF. The CDR3, as DNA: TGTGCCAGTAGTACCCGACAGGGGGTAAGGTTTGGCTACACCTTC.

V is TRBV4-3 and J is TRBJ2-1; 10 positions match TRBD2. The CDR3 sequence is 16 residues long. V dropped 4 bases and J dropped 4; count of bases not matched to a gene: 7. Germline CDR1 LGHNA, CDR2 YSLEER. This CDR3 reads CASSLPGLAAYNEQFF. CDR3 coding DNA: TGCGCCAGCAGCCTCCCCGGACTAGCGGCTTACAATGAGCAGTTCTTC.

The rearrangement joins TRBV11-2 to TRBJ2-7; 7 nucleotides match TRBD2. Germline V CDR1 and CDR2: SGHAT, FQNNGV. This CDR3 comprises 15 residues. J gave up 0 bases and V 6 bases, and 8 bases lay outside the gene matches. CDR3 residues: CASRPSGISSYEQYF. CDR3 in DNA: TGTGCCAGCAGACCAAGCGGGATCAGCTCCTACGAGCAGTACTTC.

V and J are TRBV18 and TRBJ2-1, with D perhaps matching TRBD2 (5 bases). Germline V lookup: CDR1 KGHSH, CDR2 LQKENI. There are 16 residues in the CDR3. The germline V and J ends were trimmed by 3 bases and 0 bases, with 12 bases remaining between them. CDR3 sequence: CASSPGSSISYNEQFF. The CDR3 region has the DNA TGTGCCAGCTCACCGGGCTCTAGCATCTCCTACAATGAGCAGTTCTTC.

The chain couples TRBV6-5 to TRBJ2-7; D uncertain. CDR1 is MNHEY and CDR2 is SVGAGI in the germline V gene. The CDR3 runs 15 residues. The V end was cut by 0 bases, the J end by 6 bases, with 15 bases between. The CDR3 spells CASSYSRHLPGEQYF. The CDR3 coding sequence is TGTGCCAGCAGTTACTCTCGGCATCTGCCGGGCGAGCAGTACTTC.

The rearrangement joins TRBV28 to TRBJ2-7; TRBD1 is a possible D gene (6 bases). Germline loops: CDR1 MDHEN, CDR2 SYDVKM. This CDR3 comprises 14 residues. Trimming shortened V by 7 bases and J by 3 bases, and 16 bases separated the two germline ends. CDR3: CASTTRDKLYEQYF. CDR3 coding DNA: TGTGCCAGCACCACCCGGGACAAGCTCTACGAGCAGTACTTC.

The V and J genes are TRBV18 and TRBJ2-5; 7 bases align to TRBD1. This CDR3 has 16 amino acids. Germline-derived CDR1 and CDR2 are KGHSH and LQKENI. With 3 bases clipped from V and 2 bases from J, the junction kept 9 bases outside the gene matches. The CDR3 DNA reads as TGTGCCAGCTCACCGGGGACAGTTAATTCTCAAGAGACCCAGTACTTC. Translated: CASSPGTVNSQETQYF.